This T cell receptor (beta chain) came from a study of identical twins. Whole-study findings and limits: Cross-sectional statistics underpinned the conclusions; the same donors were not followed. Partly confounded zero-insertion analyses could result from invariant MAIT and iNKT cells.

A remark on this clonotype: Its matching antigen is unknown.

V shed 1 base and J 4 bases; nucleotides not matched to a gene: 5. This CDR3 region has 16 residues. The germline gives CDR1 SEHNR, CDR2 FQNEAQ (reference sequence). Template switching added a universal primer binding site, and final cDNA carried unique molecular identifiers. TCRdb fed the 5' RACE reads into MiXCR, producing one record per CDR3 protein. The table includes around 1.7 million distinct CDR3 sequences, around a third detected once. This receptor was taken from a newborn girl in good health. The sequencing sample was made of cord blood. This chain uses TRBV7-9 with TRBJ2-1, with 9 nucleotides matching TRBD2. The CDR3: CASSLGGGGAYNEQFF. The DNA of the CDR3 is TGTGCCAGCAGCTTAGGAGGCGGGGGGGCTTACAATGAGCAGTTCTTC.